The rows below give T cell receptor beta chains drawn from one sample of a study of T cell responses to AZD1222 COVID-19 vaccine. Profiling relied on immunoSEQ multiplex PCR, and the TCRdb table lists in-frame clones only, not all of them. The sample contains 85,000 to 90,000 clones, around 90% of which appear only once. The sample here was peripheral blood, taken 28 days after the second AZD1222 dose. The receptors were gathered from an adult who received the AZD1222 COVID-19 vaccine. CDR3s include the opening cysteine and the closing phenylalanine or tryptophan. The order of the fields is V gene, D gene, J gene, clone size, CDR3 DNA, CDR3 protein. The D gene is left open where the match is weak. Not every row has a clone size; where given, it reads once, few, many or a size class.

v_gene: TRBV18
d_gene: .
j_gene: TRBJ1-5
abundance: .
CDR3nt: TGTGCCAGCTCACCAGATAGGGGGGCTCTTAGCAATCAGCCCCAGCATTTT
CDR3aa: CASSPDRGALSNQPQHF

v_gene: TRBV5-1
d_gene: .
j_gene: TRBJ2-1
abundance: .
CDR3nt: TGCGCCAGCAGCTTGGCCCGTGGGGGTCCTCCTAATGAGCAGTTCTTC
CDR3aa: CASSLARGGPPNEQFF

v_gene: TRBV27
d_gene: .
j_gene: TRBJ1-4
abundance: .
CDR3nt: TGTGCCAGCAGCCGCCTTAGGGGGACACTGTTTTTT
CDR3aa: CASSRLRGTLFF

v_gene: TRBV4-1
d_gene: .
j_gene: TRBJ2-7
abundance: .
CDR3nt: TGCGCCAGCAGCCAAGACCCTTTCTACGAGCAGTACTTC
CDR3aa: CASSQDPFYEQYF

v_gene: TRBV12-3/TRBV12-4
d_gene: .
j_gene: TRBJ1-1
abundance: once
CDR3nt: TGTGCCAGCAGTTTAAAGGGGAACACTGAAGCTTTCTTT
CDR3aa: CASSLKGNTEAFF

v_gene: TRBV7-7
d_gene: .
j_gene: TRBJ2-5
abundance: .
CDR3nt: TGTGCCAGCAGCTCGGGGCCGGCGGGAGAGACCCAGTACTTC
CDR3aa: CASSSGPAGETQYF

v_gene: TRBV5-4
d_gene: .
j_gene: TRBJ1-6
abundance: .
CDR3nt: TGTGCCAGCAGCCCCGTTAGAGGGGCGAATTCACCCCTCCACTTT
CDR3aa: CASSPVRGANSPLHF

v_gene: TRBV6-5
d_gene: TRBD1
j_gene: TRBJ1-2
abundance: .
CDR3nt: TGTGCCAGCAGTTCACCCCTCAGGGGGTCTCAATTGGGCTACACCTTC
CDR3aa: CASSSPLRGSQLGYTF

v_gene: TRBV9
d_gene: TRBD1
j_gene: TRBJ2-2
abundance: .
CDR3nt: TGTGCCAGCAGACCATCAGGACAGGGGGCGTCGGCCGGGGAGCTGTTTTTT
CDR3aa: CASRPSGQGASAGELFF

v_gene: TRBV2
d_gene: .
j_gene: TRBJ2-1
abundance: few
CDR3nt: TGTGCCAGCAGTGAAGAGGTCGGTGCCGAGCAGTTCTTC
CDR3aa: CASSEEVGAEQFF

v_gene: TRBV29-1
d_gene: .
j_gene: TRBJ2-1
abundance: .
CDR3nt: TGCAGCGACAGAATCAGGGAAATCGGGCAGTTCTTC
CDR3aa: CSDRIREIGQFF

v_gene: TRBV7-9
d_gene: TRBD1
j_gene: TRBJ2-3
abundance: .
CDR3nt: TGTGCCAGCAGCCGAAAGGGGACAGGTGCTAGCACAGATACGCAGTATTTT
CDR3aa: CASSRKGTGASTDTQYF

v_gene: TRBV6-5
d_gene: .
j_gene: TRBJ2-2
abundance: .
CDR3nt: TGTGCCAGCAGTTACCGAAGGGCCGGGGAGCTGTTTTTT
CDR3aa: CASSYRRAGELFF

v_gene: TRBV5-1
d_gene: .
j_gene: TRBJ1-2
abundance: .
CDR3nt: TGCGCCAGCAGCGAGGGCCAAGGGCAGGGATATGGCTACACCTTC
CDR3aa: CASSEGQGQGYGYTF

v_gene: TRBV12-3/TRBV12-4
d_gene: .
j_gene: TRBJ1-1
abundance: .
CDR3nt: TGTGCCAGCAGTAGTGGGGGCAGGGAAGCTTTCTTT
CDR3aa: CASSSGGREAFF

v_gene: TRBV6-7
d_gene: .
j_gene: TRBJ1-2
abundance: .
CDR3nt: TGTGCCAGCAGAAAGACAGGAACGTCGTATGGCTACACCTTC
CDR3aa: CASRKTGTSYGYTF

v_gene: TRBV5-1
d_gene: TRBD2
j_gene: TRBJ2-1
abundance: .
CDR3nt: TGCGCCAGCACGTCGGCTAGCGGGGGGCCAAATGAGCAGTTCTTC
CDR3aa: CASTSASGGPNEQFF

v_gene: TRBV21-1
d_gene: .
j_gene: TRBJ1-5
abundance: once
CDR3nt: TGTGCCAGCAGGATACGAGGGGTCCCCCAGCCCCAGCATTTT
CDR3aa: CASRIRGVPQPQHF

v_gene: TRBV19
d_gene: .
j_gene: TRBJ1-5
abundance: .
CDR3nt: TGTGCCAGTAGTATATTAGAGCTTGGGAGGGCGCGCAATCAGCCCCAGCATTTT
CDR3aa: CASSILELGRARNQPQHF

v_gene: TRBV7-9
d_gene: .
j_gene: TRBJ1-1
abundance: .
CDR3nt: TGTGCCAGCATCCCAAGGGGGTACACTGAAGCTTTCTTT
CDR3aa: CASIPRGYTEAFF

v_gene: TRBV5-4
d_gene: .
j_gene: TRBJ1-1
abundance: .
CDR3nt: TGTGCCAGCAGCTCTGGGGGCAGGAACACTGAAGCTTTCTTT
CDR3aa: CASSSGGRNTEAFF

v_gene: TRBV6-5
d_gene: TRBD1
j_gene: TRBJ2-7
abundance: .
CDR3nt: TGTGCCAGCAGTTACATGGACAGGGGGCTGGGGGAGCAGTACTTC
CDR3aa: CASSYMDRGLGEQYF

v_gene: TRBV9
d_gene: TRBD1
j_gene: TRBJ2-2
abundance: .
CDR3nt: TGTGCCAGCAGCGCGGGACAGACGAACACCGGGGAGCTGTTTTTT
CDR3aa: CASSAGQTNTGELFF

v_gene: TRBV4-1
d_gene: .
j_gene: TRBJ2-7
abundance: .
CDR3nt: TGCGCCAGCAGCCCCCGCCGGGACTTAGCCTACGAGCAGTACTTC
CDR3aa: CASSPRRDLAYEQYF

v_gene: TRBV2
d_gene: TRBD1
j_gene: TRBJ1-2
abundance: .
CDR3nt: TGTGCCAGCAGTTTAGGACAGGTTAACTATGGCTACACCTTC
CDR3aa: CASSLGQVNYGYTF

v_gene: TRBV12-3/TRBV12-4
d_gene: .
j_gene: TRBJ1-3
abundance: .
CDR3nt: TGTGCCAGCAGGGGGCTGGGAAACACCATATATTTT
CDR3aa: CASRGLGNTIYF

v_gene: TRBV15
d_gene: .
j_gene: TRBJ2-2
abundance: .
CDR3nt: TGTGCCACCAGCAGAGATACGAGAGGGGTTAACACCGGGGAGCTGTTTTTT
CDR3aa: CATSRDTRGVNTGELFF

v_gene: TRBV5-4
d_gene: .
j_gene: TRBJ1-3
abundance: .
CDR3nt: TGTGCCAGCATACTGGGAAACACCATATATTTT
CDR3aa: CASILGNTIYF

v_gene: TRBV5-1
d_gene: .
j_gene: TRBJ1-2
abundance: .
CDR3nt: TGCGCCAGCAGCTTGGCGAACTATGGCTACACCTTC
CDR3aa: CASSLANYGYTF

v_gene: TRBV3-1/TRBV3-2
d_gene: TRBD1
j_gene: TRBJ1-2
abundance: .
CDR3nt: TGTGCCAGCAGCCAAGACAGGGGGTGGGGCTACACCTTC
CDR3aa: CASSQDRGWGYTF

v_gene: TRBV11-2
d_gene: TRBD1
j_gene: TRBJ2-7
abundance: few
CDR3nt: TGTGCCAGCAGCCCCGACAGGGTTTCTACGGAGCAGTACTTC
CDR3aa: CASSPDRVSTEQYF

v_gene: TRBV7-8
d_gene: TRBD1
j_gene: TRBJ1-4
abundance: few
CDR3nt: TGTGCCAGCAGCACCCGACAGGGGACTAATGAAAAACTGTTTTTT
CDR3aa: CASSTRQGTNEKLFF

v_gene: TRBV4-2
d_gene: .
j_gene: TRBJ1-2
abundance: .
CDR3nt: TGTGCCAGCAGCGAAACCAGGGGCGGGACATATGGCTACACCTTC
CDR3aa: CASSETRGGTYGYTF

v_gene: TRBV2
d_gene: .
j_gene: TRBJ2-2
abundance: .
CDR3nt: TGTGCCAGCAGTGGGGAGGTACCCGGGGAGCTGTTTTTT
CDR3aa: CASSGEVPGELFF

v_gene: TRBV7-9
d_gene: TRBD1
j_gene: TRBJ1-2
abundance: .
CDR3nt: TGTGCCAGCAGCTCTTCACCCGGGGACAGGGTTTCTGGCTACACCTTC
CDR3aa: CASSSSPGDRVSGYTF

v_gene: TRBV6-5
d_gene: .
j_gene: TRBJ1-1
abundance: .
CDR3nt: TGTGCCAGCAGTTACTCAGGACGGCCGAACACTGAAGCTTTCTTT
CDR3aa: CASSYSGRPNTEAFF

v_gene: TRBV7-2
d_gene: TRBD2
j_gene: TRBJ2-2
abundance: .
CDR3nt: TGTGCCAGCAGCCCGACTAGCTACGGGGAGCTGTTTTTT
CDR3aa: CASSPTSYGELFF

v_gene: TRBV5-4
d_gene: .
j_gene: TRBJ1-1
abundance: .
CDR3nt: TGTGCCAGCAGTACCCCCCTGGGGGGGGAACGCACTGAAGCTTTCTTT
CDR3aa: CASSTPLGGERTEAFF

v_gene: TRBV5-1
d_gene: .
j_gene: TRBJ2-5
abundance: .
CDR3nt: TGCGCCAGCAGCTTGGCGGCAGGGGTTTCGGGAGAGACCCAGTACTTC
CDR3aa: CASSLAAGVSGETQYF

v_gene: TRBV9
d_gene: TRBD1
j_gene: TRBJ2-7
abundance: .
CDR3nt: TGTGCCAGCAGCGCTAGGGGACAGGGGGACGAGCAGTACTTC
CDR3aa: CASSARGQGDEQYF

v_gene: TRBV15
d_gene: .
j_gene: TRBJ1-4
abundance: .
CDR3nt: TGTGCCACCAGCAGAGTGAAGGGTAGGGATGAAAAACTGTTTTTT
CDR3aa: CATSRVKGRDEKLFF

v_gene: TRBV5-6
d_gene: .
j_gene: TRBJ2-5
abundance: .
CDR3nt: TGTGCCAGCAGCCCCTGGGGGGGCCCCGAGACCCAGTACTTC
CDR3aa: CASSPWGGPETQYF

v_gene: TRBV5-4
d_gene: .
j_gene: TRBJ2-1
abundance: once
CDR3nt: TGTGCCAGCAGTGTCCAGGGTGAGAATGAGCAGTTCTTC
CDR3aa: CASSVQGENEQFF

v_gene: TRBV10-1
d_gene: .
j_gene: TRBJ1-2
abundance: .
CDR3nt: TGCGCCAGCAGCCAGAACGGGAACTATGGCTACACCTTC
CDR3aa: CASSQNGNYGYTF

v_gene: TRBV6-5
d_gene: .
j_gene: TRBJ1-1
abundance: .
CDR3nt: TGTGCCAGCAGTCGTGACAGCCCAAGGACTGAAGCTTTCTTT
CDR3aa: CASSRDSPRTEAFF

v_gene: TRBV6-6
d_gene: .
j_gene: TRBJ2-5
abundance: .
CDR3nt: TGTGCCAGCAGTTACTCCCAAGGGTCGGGGGAAGAGACCCAGTACTTC
CDR3aa: CASSYSQGSGEETQYF

v_gene: TRBV30
d_gene: .
j_gene: TRBJ2-7
abundance: .
CDR3nt: TGTGCCTGGAGTGAGGGCTACGGCTCCTACGAGCAGTACTTC
CDR3aa: CAWSEGYGSYEQYF

v_gene: TRBV5-1
d_gene: .
j_gene: TRBJ1-2
abundance: .
CDR3nt: TGCGCCAGCAGCCCGGACCGGTCTCGCTATGGCTACACCTTC
CDR3aa: CASSPDRSRYGYTF

v_gene: TRBV6-5
d_gene: .
j_gene: TRBJ1-6
abundance: .
CDR3nt: TGTGCCAGCAGTAGGCAGGACGATAATTCACCCCTCCACTTT
CDR3aa: CASSRQDDNSPLHF

v_gene: TRBV7-9
d_gene: .
j_gene: TRBJ1-6
abundance: .
CDR3nt: TGTGCCAGCAGCTTATTCCTCAATTCACCCCTCCACTTT
CDR3aa: CASSLFLNSPLHF

v_gene: TRBV19
d_gene: .
j_gene: TRBJ1-5
abundance: .
CDR3nt: TGTGCCAGTAGTATGCCAGGCCCTCAGCCCCAGCATTTT
CDR3aa: CASSMPGPQPQHF

v_gene: TRBV5-1
d_gene: TRBD1
j_gene: TRBJ1-1
abundance: .
CDR3nt: TGCGCCAGCAGAAGACAGGGGGCCGCTGAAGCTTTCTTT
CDR3aa: CASRRQGAAEAFF

v_gene: TRBV18
d_gene: .
j_gene: TRBJ2-3
abundance: .
CDR3nt: TGTGCCAGCTCACCGGGAGGTGGGGGCACAGATACGCAGTATTTT
CDR3aa: CASSPGGGGTDTQYF

v_gene: TRBV12-5
d_gene: .
j_gene: TRBJ1-3
abundance: .
CDR3nt: TGTGCTAGTGCCCCAACGGCGGAGGAAACCTACTCTGGAAACACCATATATTTT
CDR3aa: CASAPTAEETYSGNTIYF

v_gene: TRBV7-6
d_gene: .
j_gene: TRBJ1-3
abundance: .
CDR3nt: TGTGCCAGCAGCTTAGACAGCCACTCTGGAAACACCATATATTTT
CDR3aa: CASSLDSHSGNTIYF

v_gene: TRBV10-3
d_gene: .
j_gene: TRBJ1-1
abundance: .
CDR3nt: TGTGCCATCAGTCCCGGGACGTTGAACACTGAAGCTTTCTTT
CDR3aa: CAISPGTLNTEAFF

v_gene: TRBV7-3
d_gene: .
j_gene: TRBJ1-6
abundance: .
CDR3nt: TGTGCCAGCAGTCTACAGGGTGCGGATTCACCCCTCCACTTT
CDR3aa: CASSLQGADSPLHF

v_gene: TRBV4-2
d_gene: TRBD1
j_gene: TRBJ1-4
abundance: .
CDR3nt: TGTGCCAGCAGCCAAAACAGGGGGCGTGAAAAACTGTTTTTT
CDR3aa: CASSQNRGREKLFF

v_gene: TRBV30
d_gene: .
j_gene: TRBJ1-4
abundance: .
CDR3nt: TGTGCCTGGAGTGTACAAAGTGGGGCCCTTGAAAAACTGTTTTTT
CDR3aa: CAWSVQSGALEKLFF

v_gene: TRBV27
d_gene: .
j_gene: TRBJ1-1
abundance: .
CDR3nt: TGTGCCAGCAGTTTATCGGGAGGAGCGAGGACTGAAGCTTTCTTT
CDR3aa: CASSLSGGARTEAFF